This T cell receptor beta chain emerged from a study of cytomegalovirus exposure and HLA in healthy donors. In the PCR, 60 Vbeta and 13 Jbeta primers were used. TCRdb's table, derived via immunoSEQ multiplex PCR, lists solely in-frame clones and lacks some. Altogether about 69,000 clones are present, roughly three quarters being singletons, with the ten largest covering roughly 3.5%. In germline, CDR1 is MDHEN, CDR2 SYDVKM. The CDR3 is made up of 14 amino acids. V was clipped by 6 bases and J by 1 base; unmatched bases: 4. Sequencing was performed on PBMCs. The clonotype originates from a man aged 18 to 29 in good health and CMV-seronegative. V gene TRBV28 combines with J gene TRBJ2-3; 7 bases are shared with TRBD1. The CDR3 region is CASSYGTGTDTQYF. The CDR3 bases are TGTGCCAGCAGCTACGGGACAGGCACAGATACGCAGTATTTT.